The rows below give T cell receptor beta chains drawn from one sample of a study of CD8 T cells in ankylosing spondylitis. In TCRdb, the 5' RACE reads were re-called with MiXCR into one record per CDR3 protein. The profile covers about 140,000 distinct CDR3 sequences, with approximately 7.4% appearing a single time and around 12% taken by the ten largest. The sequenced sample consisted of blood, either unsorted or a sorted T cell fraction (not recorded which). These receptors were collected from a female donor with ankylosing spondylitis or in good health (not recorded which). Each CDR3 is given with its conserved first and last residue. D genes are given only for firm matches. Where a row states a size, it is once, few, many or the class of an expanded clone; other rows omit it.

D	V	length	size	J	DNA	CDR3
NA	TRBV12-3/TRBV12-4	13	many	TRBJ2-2	TGTGCCAGCAGTTTATCTGGGGGCCGGGAGCTGTTTTTT	CASSLSGGRELFF
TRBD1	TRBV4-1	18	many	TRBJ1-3	TGCGCCAGCAGCCAAGGGGCCAGGGGGCCACTCTCTGGAAACACCATATATTTT	CASSQGARGPLSGNTIYF
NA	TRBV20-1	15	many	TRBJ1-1	TGCAGTGCAGGCCAGACTGGAATTATGAACACTGAAGCTTTCTTT	CSAGQTGIMNTEAFF
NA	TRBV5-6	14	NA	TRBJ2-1	TGTGCCAGCAGCTGGGTCGGACCCTACAATGAGCAGTTCTTC	CASSWVGPYNEQFF
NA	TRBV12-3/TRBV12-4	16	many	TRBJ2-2	TGTGCCAGCAGTTTTGTACGCCCCGAGGACACCGGGGAGCTGTTTTTT	CASSFVRPEDTGELFF
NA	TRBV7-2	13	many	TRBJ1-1	TGTGCCAGCAGCCAAGTCCGGGACTATGAAGCTTTCTTT	CASSQVRDYEAFF
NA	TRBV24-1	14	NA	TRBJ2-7	TGTGCCACCAGTGATTCAAGGGGTTTACGGGAGCAGTACTTC	CATSDSRGLREQYF
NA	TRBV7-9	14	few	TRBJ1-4	TGTGCCAGCAGCCCTACAGGAGCTAATGAAAAACTGTTTTTT	CASSPTGANEKLFF
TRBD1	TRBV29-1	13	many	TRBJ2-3	TGCAGCGGGGGACAGGGGCTCACAGATACGCAGTATTTT	CSGGQGLTDTQYF
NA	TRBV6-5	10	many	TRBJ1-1	TGTGCCAGCAGGACAGATGAAGCTTTCTTT	CASRTDEAFF
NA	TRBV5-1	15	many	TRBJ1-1	TGCGCCAGCAGCTTGGCCGGGGGTACCAACACTGAAGCTTTCTTT	CASSLAGGTNTEAFF
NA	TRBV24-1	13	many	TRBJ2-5	TGTGCCACCAGAGCGTGGTTTCAAGAGACCCAGTACTTC	CATRAWFQETQYF
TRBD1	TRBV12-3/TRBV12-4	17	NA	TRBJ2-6	TGTGCCAGCACTCCCGGGACAGGGCCTTTTGGGGCCAACGTCCTGACTTTC	CASTPGTGPFGANVLTF
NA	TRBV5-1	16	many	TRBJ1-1	TGCGCCAGCAGCCCAACACCGGGACTAAGGGACACTGAAGCTTCCTTT	CASSPTPGLRDTEASF
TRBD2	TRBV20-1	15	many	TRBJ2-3	TGCAGTGCTAGAGATGGGGCGGGGGGCCAAGATACGCAGTATTTT	CSARDGAGGQDTQYF
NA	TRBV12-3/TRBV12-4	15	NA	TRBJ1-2	TGTGCCAGCAGTTCAAGGTTACAGGGAAGCTATGGCTACACCTTC	CASSSRLQGSYGYTF
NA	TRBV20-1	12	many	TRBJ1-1	TGCAGTGTCAGTCTAACGGATGAGGGTGCTTTCTTT	CSVSLTDEGAFF
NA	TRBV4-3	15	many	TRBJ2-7	TGCGCCAGCAGCCAAGATTTCGGCAGTCGGGACGAGCAGTACTTC	CASSQDFGSRDEQYF
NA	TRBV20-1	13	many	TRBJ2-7	TGCAGTGCTAGAGGGCCTAGCTTCTACGAGCAGTACTTC	CSARGPSFYEQYF
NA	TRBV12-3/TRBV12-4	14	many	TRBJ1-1	TGTGCCAGCAGCATGAGGCAGGGAAACACTGAAGCTTTCTTT	CASSMRQGNTEAFF
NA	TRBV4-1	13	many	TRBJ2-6	TGCGCCAGCAGCCACCCGGGGGCCAACGTCCTGACTTTC	CASSHPGANVLTF
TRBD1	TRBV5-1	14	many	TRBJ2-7	TGCGCCAGCAGCTCCGGGACAGGCCCCTACGAGCAGTACTTC	CASSSGTGPYEQYF
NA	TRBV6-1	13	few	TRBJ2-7	TGTGCCAGCAAAAGCAGGTCCTCCTACGAGCAGTACTTC	CASKSRSSYEQYF
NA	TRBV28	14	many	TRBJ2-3	TGTGCCAGCAGTTTCCTTTCACGTCCAGATACGCAGTATTTT	CASSFLSRPDTQYF
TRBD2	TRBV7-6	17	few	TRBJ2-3	TGTGCCAGCAGCTTAGGGCCTAGCGGGGGGTCCACAGATACGCAGTATTTT	CASSLGPSGGSTDTQYF
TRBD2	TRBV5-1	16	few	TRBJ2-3	TGCGCCAGCAGCTTGCGGCCCTCGGGGGGAACAGATACGCAGTATTTT	CASSLRPSGGTDTQYF
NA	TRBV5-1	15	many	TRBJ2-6	TGCGCCAGCAGCGCCTTAGGGTCAGGGGCCAACGTCCTGACTTTC	CASSALGSGANVLTF
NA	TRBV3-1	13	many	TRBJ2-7	TGTGCCAGCAGCCAAGTCCTCGGGGCTCCTTGGTACTTC	CASSQVLGAPWYF
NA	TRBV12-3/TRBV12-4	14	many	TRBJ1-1	TGTGCCAGCAGTCGTGAAGACTTCCTCACTGAAGCTTTCTTT	CASSREDFLTEAFF
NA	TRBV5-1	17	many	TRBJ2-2	TGCGCCAGCAGCTTGAATCCCCTGACAGTTAACACCGGGGAGCTGTTTTTT	CASSLNPLTVNTGELFF
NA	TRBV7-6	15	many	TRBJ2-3	TGTGCCAGCAGCTTAGCGGACGGAGCCACAGATACGCAGTATTTT	CASSLADGATDTQYF
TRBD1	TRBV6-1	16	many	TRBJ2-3	TGTGCCAGCAGGCTTGGGACAGCGAGCACGACAGATACGCAGTATTTT	CASRLGTASTTDTQYF
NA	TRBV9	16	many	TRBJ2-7	TGTGCCAGCAGCGTAGACGGGGCAGGTTTCTCCTACGAGCAGTACTTC	CASSVDGAGFSYEQYF
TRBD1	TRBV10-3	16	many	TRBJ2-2	TGTGCCATCAGTGGCGGGACAGGGGTGTATGACGGGGAGCTGTTTTTT	CAISGGTGVYDGELFF
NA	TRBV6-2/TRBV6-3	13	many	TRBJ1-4	TGTGCCACCCGGGCCTCGGGAATTGAAAAACTGTTTTTT	CATRASGIEKLFF
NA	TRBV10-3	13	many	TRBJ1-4	TGTGCCATCAGTGTACAGGGTGGTGAAAAACTGTTTTTT	CAISVQGGEKLFF
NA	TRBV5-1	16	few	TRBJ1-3	TGCGCCAGCAGCCTGGTGGGCTCTCGCTCTGGAAACACCATATATTTT	CASSLVGSRSGNTIYF
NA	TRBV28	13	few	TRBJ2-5	TGTGCCAGCAGTTTCTTGTACCAAGAGACCCAGTACTTC	CASSFLYQETQYF
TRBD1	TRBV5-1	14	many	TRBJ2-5	TGCGCCAGCCGCCCGACAGGGGGCCGGGAGACCCAGTACTTC	CASRPTGGRETQYF
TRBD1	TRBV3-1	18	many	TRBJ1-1	TGTGCCAGCAGCCAAGATCGCGGACAGGGTATATTGAACACTGAAGCTTTCTTT	CASSQDRGQGILNTEAFF
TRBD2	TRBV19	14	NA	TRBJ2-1	TGTGCCAGCCGGACTAGCGGCGAATACAATGAGCAGTTCTTC	CASRTSGEYNEQFF
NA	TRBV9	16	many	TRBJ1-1	TGTGCCAGCAGCGTAGGTCTCAGGGATACAGACACTGAAGCTTTCTTT	CASSVGLRDTDTEAFF
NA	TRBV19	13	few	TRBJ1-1	TGTGCCAGTAGTATAGGGGTGAACACTGAAGCTTTCTTT	CASSIGVNTEAFF
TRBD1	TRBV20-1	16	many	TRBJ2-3	TGCAGTGCTATCCCCAGACAGGGGATTAGCACAGATACGCAGTATTTT	CSAIPRQGISTDTQYF